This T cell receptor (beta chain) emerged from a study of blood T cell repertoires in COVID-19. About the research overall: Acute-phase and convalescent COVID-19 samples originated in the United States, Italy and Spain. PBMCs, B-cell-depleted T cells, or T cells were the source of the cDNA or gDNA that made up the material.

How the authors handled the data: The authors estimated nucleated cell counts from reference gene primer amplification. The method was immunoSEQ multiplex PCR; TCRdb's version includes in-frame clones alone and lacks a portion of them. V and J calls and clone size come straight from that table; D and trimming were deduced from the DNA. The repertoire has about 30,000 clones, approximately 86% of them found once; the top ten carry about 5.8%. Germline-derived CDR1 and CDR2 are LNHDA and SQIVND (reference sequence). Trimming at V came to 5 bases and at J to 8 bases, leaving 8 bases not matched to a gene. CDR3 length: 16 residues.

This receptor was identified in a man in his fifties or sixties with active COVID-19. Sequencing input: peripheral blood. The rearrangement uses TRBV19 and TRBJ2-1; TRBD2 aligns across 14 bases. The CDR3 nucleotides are TGTGCCAGTAGTCCATTTGGACTAGCGGGGGGCGATGAGCAGTTCTTC. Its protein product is CASSPFGLAGGDEQFF.